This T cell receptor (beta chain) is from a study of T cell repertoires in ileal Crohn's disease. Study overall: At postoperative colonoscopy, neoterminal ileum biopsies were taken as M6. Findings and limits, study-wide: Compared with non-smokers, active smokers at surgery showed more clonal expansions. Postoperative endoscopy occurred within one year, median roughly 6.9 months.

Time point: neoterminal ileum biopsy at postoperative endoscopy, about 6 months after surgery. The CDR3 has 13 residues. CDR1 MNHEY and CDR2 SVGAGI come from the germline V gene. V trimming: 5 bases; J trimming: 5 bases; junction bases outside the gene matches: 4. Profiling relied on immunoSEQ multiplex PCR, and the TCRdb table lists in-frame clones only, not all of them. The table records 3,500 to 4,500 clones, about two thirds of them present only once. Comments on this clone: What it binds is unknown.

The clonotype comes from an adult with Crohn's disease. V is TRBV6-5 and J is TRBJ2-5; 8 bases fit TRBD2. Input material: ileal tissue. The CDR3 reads CASSAGGPETQYF. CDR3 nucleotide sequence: TGTGCCAGCAGTGCGGGGGGCCCGGAGACCCAGTACTTC.